The T cell receptor beta chain described here comes from a study of blood T cell repertoires in COVID-19. The wider study: Collection of acute and convalescent COVID-19 samples took place in the United States, Italy and Spain. Sample material is recorded as cDNA or gDNA derived from T cells, B-cell-depleted T cells, or PBMCs.

V was shortened by 1 base and J by 2 bases, with 7 bases between the two germline ends. The germline V gene has CDR1 SGHDN and CDR2 FVKESK. The CDR3 extends over 14 amino acids. Per the original methods: Reference gene primer amplification gave nucleated cell count estimates. Profiling relied on immunoSEQ multiplex PCR, and the TCRdb table lists in-frame clones only, not all of them. From that table come the V and J calls and clone size; the DNA was used to work out D and trimming. The sample consists of 130,000 to 150,000 clones, about four fifths of them appearing once. This chain links TRBV14 with TRBJ2-3; D remains unclear. The sample taken for sequencing was peripheral blood. This sequence was found in a man aged 65 to 79 who had recovered from COVID-19. CDR3 sequence: CASSQGDITDTQYF. CDR3 in DNA: TGTGCCAGCAGCCAAGGAGACATCACAGATACGCAGTATTTT. Based on the CDR3 plus reference TRBV14 and TRBJ2-3, the full variable domain is EAGVTQFPSHSVIEKGQTVTLRCDPISGHDNLYWYRRVMGKEIKFLLHFVKESKQDESGMPNNRFLAERTGGTYSTLKVQPAELEDSGVYFCASSQGDITDTQYFGPGTRLTVL.